The TCR beta chain described here comes from a study of monozygotic twins with inflammatory bowel disease. Overall study results and limits: Fewer shared clonotypes with others were found in IBD patients than in healthy twins, especially with disease activity.

For this clonotype: The antigen is undetermined.

TCRdb reprocessed the 5' RACE reads, keeping one entry per CDR3 protein, no DNA. The sample's table shows some 150,000 distinct CDR3 sequences. The CDR3 has 16 residues. Germline assignment: CDR1 SGHTA and CDR2 FQGNSA. The receptor was derived from a human donor with ulcerative colitis or Crohn's disease, or a healthy co-twin of an affected twin (not recorded which). The rearrangement uses TRBV7-2 and TRBJ2-5; the D gene TCRdb calls, TRBD2, cannot be checked with no DNA. Sequencing used blood. CDR3 residues: CASSLGAARGQETQYF. The whole variable domain, remainder taken from reference TRBV7-2 and TRBJ2-5, is GAGVSQSPSNKVTEKGKDVELRCDPISGHTALYWYRQSLGQGLEFLIYFQGNSAPDKSGLPSDRFSAERTGGSVSTLTIQRTQQEDSAVYLCASSLGAARGQETQYFGPGTRLLVL.